These 10 T cell receptor beta chains originate from one sample sequenced in a study of brain T cells in children with intractable seizures. The sample's time point: blood from clinic visit 5 months post-surgery; TSC patient then seizure free. Some clones are missing from TCRdb's copy, which holds only in-frame ones; the method was immunoSEQ multiplex PCR. The profile shows hundreds of thousands of clones, about 94% of them singletons. Source: peripheral blood, taken about 5 months after surgery. These receptor sequences come from a boy under two years old with tuberous sclerosis and intractable seizures.

The gene calls are TRBV9 and TRBJ2-1, with 7 bases identical to TRBD2. CDR3 length equals 15 residues. The V segment lost 5 bases and the J segment 3 bases; nucleotides outside the gene matches: 8. Germline V CDR1 and CDR2: SGDLS, YYNGEE. This CDR3 reads CASSGGLVSYNEQFF. The DNA of the CDR3 is TGTGCCAGCAGTGGCGGACTAGTCAGCTACAATGAGCAGTTCTTC.

The chain is built from TRBV5-3 and TRBJ1-5; unclear D gene. TRBV5-3 is given ORF status, its function remaining uncertain. The CDR3 is made up of 16 amino acids. The V end was cut by 0 bases, the J end by 5 bases, with 15 bases between. The CDR3 nucleotides are TGTGCCAGAAGCTTGGATTTTGGCGGCCTGGATCAGCCCCAGCATTTT. It encodes CARSLDFGGLDQPQHF.

This chain links TRBV3-1 (or the pseudogene TRBV3-2) with TRBJ1-2; D remains ambiguous. The CDR3 is 14 residues long. V lost 4 bases, J lost 4 bases, and 13 bases lay in between. CDR1 and CDR2 from the germline V gene are LGHDT and YNNKEL (reference sequence). The CDR3 loop reads CASSPRGEVYGYTF. The CDR3 DNA reads TGTGCCAGCAGCCCTCGGGGAGAGGTCTATGGCTACACCTTC.

The chain recombines TRBV5-1 with TRBJ1-1, with D possibly matching TRBD1 (6 bases). The CDR3 is 16 amino acids. With 0 bases removed from V and 5 bases from J, the gap between germline ends came to 17 bases. Germline V gene data show CDR1 as SGHRS and CDR2 as YFSETQ. CDR3 coding DNA: TGCGCCAGCAGCTTGGCAAAGGACAGTATTCGGACTGAAGCTTTCTTT. Translated: CASSLAKDSIRTEAFF.

This chain links TRBV5-6 with TRBJ1-1; 9 nucleotides line up with TRBD1. This CDR3 comprises 15 residues. Germline assignment: CDR1 SGHDT and CDR2 YYEEEE. J lost 0 bases, V lost 4 bases, and 4 bases had no gene match. The CDR3 bases are TGTGCCAGCAGCCCATGGGACAGGGTGAACACTGAAGCTTTCTTT. Protein: CASSPWDRVNTEAFF.

The CDR3 sequence is CASGSPIYNEQFF. The CDR3 coding sequence is TGTGCCAGCGGTTCCCCCATCTACAATGAGCAGTTCTTC. The V and J genes are TRBV2 and TRBJ2-1, with D unclear. V lost 8 bases and J 3 bases, leaving 11 bases between the germline ends. CDR1 is SNHLY, CDR2 FYNNEI, per germline. CDR3 length: 13 residues.

CDR3 DNA: TGTGCCAGCAGTCCCCGCCTAGGAGGCTACACCTTC. Amino acids: CASSPRLGGYTF. This chain links TRBV12-3 or TRBV12-4 with TRBJ1-2; D is unclear. The V gene lost 5 bases and the J gene lost 8 bases, with 12 bases spanning the gap. The CDR3 runs 12 residues.

In regard to this clone: The same CDR3 is also encoded by other DNA sequences in this sample. CDR3 amino acids: CASSESYEQYF. In DNA form, the CDR3 reads TGTGCCAGCAGTGAATCCTACGAGCAGTACTTC. The chain recombines TRBV25-1 with TRBJ2-7; no definite D call. CDR1 and CDR2 (germline): MGHDK, SYGVNS. V lost 1 base, J lost 2 bases, and 0 bases lay in between. The CDR3 runs to 11 residues.

The CDR3 protein is CASSLGQSSYEQYF. In DNA, the CDR3 is TGTGCCAGCAGCTTGGGCCAGAGCTCCTACGAGCAGTACTTC. The rearrangement uses TRBV5-6 and TRBJ2-7; D is uncertain. The CDR3 loop spans 14 amino acids. The germline V gene has CDR1 SGHDT and CDR2 YYEEEE. Trimming removed 0 bases from V and 0 bases from J, with 7 bases in between.

The gene calls are TRBV4-2 and TRBJ1-2; D is ambiguous. CDR1 and CDR2 from the germline V gene are LGHNA and YNFKEQ. The V end lost 1 base, the J end lost 4 bases, and 13 bases lay between the germline ends. The CDR3 spans 15 residues. The CDR3 region has the DNA TGTGCCAGCAGCCAAGTTCCGGACCGAAGCTATGGCTACACCTTC. Its protein is CASSQVPDRSYGYTF.